A single TCR beta chain is shown here with its context. Its antigen is unidentified. These data are taken from a study of T cell responses to AZD1222 COVID-19 vaccine. General study findings and limits: Spike-specific TCR breadth and depth went up after people got two AZD1222 doses. Researchers report vaccine-associated CD4 TCRs spanning spike, with dominance at 160-218 and 743-854. Most donors were white British and more were female, and clonal diversity was possibly underestimated.

Unmatched junction bases numbered 8, after V lost 3 bases and J lost 3 bases. The germline gives CDR1 MDHEN, CDR2 SYDVKM. The CDR3 is 16 amino acids. Recipients boosted at about 4 weeks or about 12 weeks are pooled. TCRdb's table, derived via immunoSEQ multiplex PCR, lists solely in-frame clones and lacks some. Of about 200,000 clones in the sample, approximately 91% were seen once. This rearrangement joins TRBV28 to TRBJ2-4, with 7 positions matching TRBD2. The sequence derives from an adult who received the AZD1222 COVID-19 vaccine. The material sequenced was peripheral blood, taken 28 days after the second AZD1222 dose. The CDR3 nucleotides are TGTGCCAGCAGTTTTGGAAGCGGGAAACACAAAAACATTCAGTACTTC. Translated: CASSFGSGKHKNIQYF.